The clone carrying this TCR beta chain was counted ten times or more. The CDR3 length is 12 residues. Trimming took 11 bases from V and 2 from J, leaving 12 bases between them. Germline lookup yields CDR1 MNHEY and CDR2 SVGEGT. The data derive from a study of regulatory T cells in long-lasting Graves disease. Across the study: Graves' patients diagnosed newly had used antithyroid drugs under 3 months.

Stated time point: newly diagnosed GD, antithyroid drugs for less than 3 months. Following extraction of RNA from PBMCs, that RNA was used to make the TCR library. Graves' disease diagnosis used American Thyroid Association guidelines. TCR beta libraries were built with iRepertoire HTBI primers and Arm-PCR of CDR3 regions. TCRdb reanalysed the multiplex PCR reads using MiXCR and keeps one entry per CDR3 protein. The sample contains fewer than 550,000 distinct CDR3 sequences, around 15% of which appear only once. This sample also belongs to another study, concerning T cells in Graves' hyperthyroidism and ophthalmopathy. That study adds: Each diagnosis was grounded in clinical symptoms, serum thyroxine and TRAb, thyroid ultrasound, and orbital computed tomography.

The rearrangement links TRBV6-2 or TRBV6-3 to TRBJ1-2; D uncertain. Source: peripheral blood mononuclear cells (PBMCs), taken at new diagnosis, from a patient treated with antithyroid drugs. The origin of this receptor is a woman aged 35-60 years with Graves disease. CDR3 bases: TGTGCCTTAACGGGCAGCAACTATGGCTACACCTTC. It specifies CALTGSNYGYTF.